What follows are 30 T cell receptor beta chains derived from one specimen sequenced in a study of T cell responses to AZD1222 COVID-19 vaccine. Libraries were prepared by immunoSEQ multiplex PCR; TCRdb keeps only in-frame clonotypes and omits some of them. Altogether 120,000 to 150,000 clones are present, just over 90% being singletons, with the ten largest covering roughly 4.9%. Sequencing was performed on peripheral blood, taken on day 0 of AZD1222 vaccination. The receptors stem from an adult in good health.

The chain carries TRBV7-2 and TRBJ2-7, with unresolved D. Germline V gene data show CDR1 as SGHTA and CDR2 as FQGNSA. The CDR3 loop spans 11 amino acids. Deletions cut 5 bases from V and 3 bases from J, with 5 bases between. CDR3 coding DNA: TGTGCCAGCAGCACCAGCTACGAGCAGTACTTC. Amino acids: CASSTSYEQYF.

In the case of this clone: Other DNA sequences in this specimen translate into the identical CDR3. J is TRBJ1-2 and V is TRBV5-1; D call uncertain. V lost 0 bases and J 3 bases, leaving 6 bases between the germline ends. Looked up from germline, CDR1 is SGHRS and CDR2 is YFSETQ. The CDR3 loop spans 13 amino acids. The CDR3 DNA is TGCGCCAGCAGCTTGGGTGCCGACTATGGCTACACCTTC. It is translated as CASSLGADYGYTF. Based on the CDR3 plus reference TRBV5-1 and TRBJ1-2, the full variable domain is KAGVTQTPRYLIKTRGQQVTLSCSPISGHRSVSWYQQTPGQGLQFLFEYFSETQRNKGNFPGRFSGRQFSNSRSEMNVSTLELGDSALYLCASSLGADYGYTFGSGTRLTVV.

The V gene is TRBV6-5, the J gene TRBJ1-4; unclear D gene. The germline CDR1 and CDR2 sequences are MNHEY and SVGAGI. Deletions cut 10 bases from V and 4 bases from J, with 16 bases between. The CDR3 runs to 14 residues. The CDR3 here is CATYSGFDNEKLFF. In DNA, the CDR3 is TGTGCCACCTATTCGGGGTTTGATAATGAAAAACTGTTTTTT.

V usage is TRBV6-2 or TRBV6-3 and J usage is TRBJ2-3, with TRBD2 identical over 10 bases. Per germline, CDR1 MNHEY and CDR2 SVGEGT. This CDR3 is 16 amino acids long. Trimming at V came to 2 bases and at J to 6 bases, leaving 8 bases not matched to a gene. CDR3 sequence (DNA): TGTGCCAGCAGTTACGGCCGAGCGGGGGGGCCCGATACGCAGTATTTT. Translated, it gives CASSYGRAGGPDTQYF.

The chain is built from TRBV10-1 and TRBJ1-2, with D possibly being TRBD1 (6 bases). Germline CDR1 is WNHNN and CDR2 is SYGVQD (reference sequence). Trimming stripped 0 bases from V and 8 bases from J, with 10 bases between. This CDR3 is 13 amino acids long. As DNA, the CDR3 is TGCGCCAGCAGTGAGTCGGGAGGGGGAGGCTACACCTTC. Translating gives CASSESGGGGYTF.

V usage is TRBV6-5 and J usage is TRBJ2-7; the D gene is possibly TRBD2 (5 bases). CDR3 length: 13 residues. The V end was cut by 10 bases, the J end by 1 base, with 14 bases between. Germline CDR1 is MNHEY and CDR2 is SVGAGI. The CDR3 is CATTRELSYEQYF. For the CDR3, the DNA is TGTGCCACCACTAGGGAGCTATCCTACGAGCAGTACTTC.

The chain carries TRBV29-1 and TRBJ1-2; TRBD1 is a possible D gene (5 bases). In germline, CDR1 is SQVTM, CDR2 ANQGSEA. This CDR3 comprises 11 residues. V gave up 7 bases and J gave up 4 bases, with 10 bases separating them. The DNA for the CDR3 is TGCAGCGCAGGGAGCCGCTATGGCTACACCTTC. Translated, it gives CSAGSRYGYTF.

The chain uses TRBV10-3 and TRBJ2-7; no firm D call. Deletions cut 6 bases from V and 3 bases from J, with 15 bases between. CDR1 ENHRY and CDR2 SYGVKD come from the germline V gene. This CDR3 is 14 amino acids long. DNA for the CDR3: TGTGCCATCAGGGCCGGGCCACCCCTCTACGAGCAGTACTTC. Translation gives CAIRAGPPLYEQYF.

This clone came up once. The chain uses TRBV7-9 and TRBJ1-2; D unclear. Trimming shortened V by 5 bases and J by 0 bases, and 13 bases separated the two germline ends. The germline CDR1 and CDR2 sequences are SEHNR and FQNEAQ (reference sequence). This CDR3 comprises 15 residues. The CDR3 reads CASSLPGRANYGYTF. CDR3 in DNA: TGTGCCAGCAGCCTACCAGGAAGAGCTAACTATGGCTACACCTTC.

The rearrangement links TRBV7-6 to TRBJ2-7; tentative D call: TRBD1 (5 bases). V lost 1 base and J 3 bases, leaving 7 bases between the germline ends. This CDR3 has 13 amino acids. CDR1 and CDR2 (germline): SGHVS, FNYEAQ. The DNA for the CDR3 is TGTGCCAGCAGCTTAGGTAGGGGCTACGAGCAGTACTTC. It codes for CASSLGRGYEQYF.

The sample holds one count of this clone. CDR3 amino acids: CASSLGNDLQPQHF. The CDR3 DNA is TGTGCCAGTAGCCTAGGTAACGACCTACAGCCCCAGCATTTT. This chain connects TRBV19 to TRBJ1-5; no clear D gene. CDR3 length: 14 amino acids. V was cut by 6 bases and J by 7 bases, with 16 bases left in between. The germline V gene encodes CDR1 LNHDA and CDR2 SQIVND (reference sequence). Variable domain in full (rest from reference TRBV19 and TRBJ1-5): DGGITQSPKYLFRKEGQNVTLSCEQNLNHDAMYWYRQDPGQGLRLIYYSQIVNDFQKGDIAEGYSVSREKKESFPLTVTSAQKNPTAFYLCASSLGNDLQPQHFGDGTRLSIL.

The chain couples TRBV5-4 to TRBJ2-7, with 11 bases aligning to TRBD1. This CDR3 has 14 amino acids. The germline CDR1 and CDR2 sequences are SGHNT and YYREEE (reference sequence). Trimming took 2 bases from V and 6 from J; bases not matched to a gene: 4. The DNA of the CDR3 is TGTGCCAGCAGCTTTTGGACAGGGGGCGGCGAGCAGTACTTC. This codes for CASSFWTGGGEQYF.

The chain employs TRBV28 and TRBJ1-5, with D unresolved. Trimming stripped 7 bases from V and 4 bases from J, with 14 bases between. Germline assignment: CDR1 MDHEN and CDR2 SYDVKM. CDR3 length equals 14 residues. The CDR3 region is CASNLPGSNQPQHF. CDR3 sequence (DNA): TGTGCCAGCAACCTCCCGGGGTCTAATCAGCCCCAGCATTTT. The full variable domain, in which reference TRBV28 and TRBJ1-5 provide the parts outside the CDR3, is DVKVTQSSRYLVKRTGEKVFLECVQDMDHENMFWYRQDPGLGLRLIYFSYDVKMKEKGDIPEGYSVSREKKERFSLILESASTNQTSMYLCASNLPGSNQPQHFGDGTRLSIL.

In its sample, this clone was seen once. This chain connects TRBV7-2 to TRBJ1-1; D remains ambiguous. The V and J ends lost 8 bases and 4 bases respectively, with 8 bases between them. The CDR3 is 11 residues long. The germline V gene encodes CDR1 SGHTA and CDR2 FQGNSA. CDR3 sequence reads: CASAEVTEAFF. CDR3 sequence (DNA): TGTGCCAGCGCTGAGGTCACTGAAGCTTTCTTT.

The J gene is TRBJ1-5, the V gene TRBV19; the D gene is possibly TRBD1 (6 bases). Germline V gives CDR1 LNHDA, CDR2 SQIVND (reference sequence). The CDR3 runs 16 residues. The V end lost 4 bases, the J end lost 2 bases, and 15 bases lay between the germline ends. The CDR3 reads CASSKGRGAGNQPQHF. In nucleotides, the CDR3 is TGTGCCAGTAGTAAAGGTCGGGGGGCAGGCAATCAGCCCCAGCATTTT.

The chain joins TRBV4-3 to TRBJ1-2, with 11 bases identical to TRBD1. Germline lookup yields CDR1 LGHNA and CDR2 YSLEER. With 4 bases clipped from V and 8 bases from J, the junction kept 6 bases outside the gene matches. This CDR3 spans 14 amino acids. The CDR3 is CASSRGQGAGGYTF. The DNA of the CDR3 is TGCGCCAGCAGCCGAGGACAGGGGGCGGGGGGCTACACCTTC.

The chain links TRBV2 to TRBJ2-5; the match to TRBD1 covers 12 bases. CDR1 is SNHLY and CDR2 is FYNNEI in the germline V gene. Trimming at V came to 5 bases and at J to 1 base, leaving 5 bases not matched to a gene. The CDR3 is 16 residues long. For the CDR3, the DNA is TGTGCCAGCAGTCCGCCGGGACAGGGGGCCCAAGAGACCCAGTACTTC. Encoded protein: CASSPPGQGAQETQYF.

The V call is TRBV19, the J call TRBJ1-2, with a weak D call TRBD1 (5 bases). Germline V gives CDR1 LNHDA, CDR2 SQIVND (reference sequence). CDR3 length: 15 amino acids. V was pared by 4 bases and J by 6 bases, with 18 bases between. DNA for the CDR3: TGTGCCAGTAGTAAGGACCGGGACCTAGTCCATGGCTACACCTTC. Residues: CASSKDRDLVHGYTF.

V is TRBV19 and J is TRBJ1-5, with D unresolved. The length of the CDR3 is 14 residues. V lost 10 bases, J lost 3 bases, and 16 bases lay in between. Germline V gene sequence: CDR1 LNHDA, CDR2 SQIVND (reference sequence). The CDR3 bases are TGTGCCACTAGAGAGACCCGGGACAATCAGCCCCAGCATTTT. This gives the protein CATRETRDNQPQHF.

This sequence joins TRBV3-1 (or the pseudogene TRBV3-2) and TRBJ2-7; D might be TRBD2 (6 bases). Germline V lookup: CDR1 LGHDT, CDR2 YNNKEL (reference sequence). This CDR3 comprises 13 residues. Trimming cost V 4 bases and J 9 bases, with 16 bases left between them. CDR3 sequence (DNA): TGTGCCAGCAGCCGGACGGAGGGTACGAGGCAGTACTTC. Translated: CASSRTEGTRQYF.

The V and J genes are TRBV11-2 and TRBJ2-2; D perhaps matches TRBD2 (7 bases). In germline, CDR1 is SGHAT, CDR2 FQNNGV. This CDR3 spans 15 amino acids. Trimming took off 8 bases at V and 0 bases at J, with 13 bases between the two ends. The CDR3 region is CASHRGASNTGELFF. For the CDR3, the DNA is TGTGCCAGCCACCGGGGGGCATCGAACACCGGGGAGCTGTTTTTT. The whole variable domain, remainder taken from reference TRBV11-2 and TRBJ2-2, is EAGVAQSPRYKIIEKRQSVAFWCNPISGHATLYWYQQILGQGPKLLIQFQNNGVVDDSQLPKDRFSAERLKGVDSTLKIQPAKLEDSAVYLCASHRGASNTGELFFGEGSRLTVL.

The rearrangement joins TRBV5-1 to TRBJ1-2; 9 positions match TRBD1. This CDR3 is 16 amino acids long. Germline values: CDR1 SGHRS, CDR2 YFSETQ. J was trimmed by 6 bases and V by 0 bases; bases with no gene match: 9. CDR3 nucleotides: TGCGCCAGCAGCTTGGAGGGGACAGGGAGGGAAGATGGCTACACCTTC. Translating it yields CASSLEGTGREDGYTF.

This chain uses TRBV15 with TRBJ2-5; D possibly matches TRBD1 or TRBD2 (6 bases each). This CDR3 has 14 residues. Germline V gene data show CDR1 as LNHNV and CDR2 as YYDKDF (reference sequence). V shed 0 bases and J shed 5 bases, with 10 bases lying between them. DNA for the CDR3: TGTGCCACCAGCAGAGATCCGGGGGCGGAGACCCAGTACTTC. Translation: CATSRDPGAETQYF.

CDR3 loop: CASSVAYSYEQYF. Written as DNA, the CDR3 is TGTGCCAGCAGTGTAGCGTACTCCTACGAGCAGTACTTC. The gene calls are TRBV27 and TRBJ2-7; TRBD2 might be the D (5 bases). The V gene lost 5 bases and the J gene lost 0 bases, with 8 bases spanning the gap. This CDR3 contains 13 residues. Germline lookup yields CDR1 MNHEY and CDR2 SMNVEV (reference sequence).

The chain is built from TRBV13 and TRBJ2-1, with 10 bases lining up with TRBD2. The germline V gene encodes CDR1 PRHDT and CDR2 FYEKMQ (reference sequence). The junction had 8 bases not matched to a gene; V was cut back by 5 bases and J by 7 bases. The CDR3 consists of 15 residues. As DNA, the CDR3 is TGTGCCAGCAGCGAAAGCGGGAGGGCCTGGAATGAGCAGTTCTTC. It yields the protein CASSESGRAWNEQFF.

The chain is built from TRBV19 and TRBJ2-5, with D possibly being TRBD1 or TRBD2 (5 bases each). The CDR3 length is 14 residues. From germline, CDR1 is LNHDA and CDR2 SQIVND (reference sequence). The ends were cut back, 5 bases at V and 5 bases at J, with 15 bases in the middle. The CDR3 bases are TGTGCCAGTAGTGCTCAATCGGGGCGGGAGACCCAGTACTTC. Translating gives CASSAQSGRETQYF.

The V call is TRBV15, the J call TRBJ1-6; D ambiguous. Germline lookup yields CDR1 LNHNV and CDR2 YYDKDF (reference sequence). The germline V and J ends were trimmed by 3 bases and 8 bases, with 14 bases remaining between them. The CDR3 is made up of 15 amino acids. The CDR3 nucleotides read TGTGCCACCAGCAGGACCCTTCCACGGGATTCACCCCTCCACTTT. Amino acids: CATSRTLPRDSPLHF.

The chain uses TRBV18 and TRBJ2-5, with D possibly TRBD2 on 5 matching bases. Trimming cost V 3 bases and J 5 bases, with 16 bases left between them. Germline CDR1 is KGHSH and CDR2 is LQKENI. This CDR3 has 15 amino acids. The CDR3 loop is CASSPARVGVETQYF. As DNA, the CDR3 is TGTGCCAGCTCACCGGCGCGGGTTGGGGTCGAGACCCAGTACTTC.

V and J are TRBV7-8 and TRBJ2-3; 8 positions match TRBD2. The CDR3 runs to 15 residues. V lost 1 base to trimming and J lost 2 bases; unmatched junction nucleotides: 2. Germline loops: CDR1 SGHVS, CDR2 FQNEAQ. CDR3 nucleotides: TGTGCCAGCAGCTTAGAGCGGGGGTACACAGATACGCAGTATTTT. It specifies CASSLERGYTDTQYF.

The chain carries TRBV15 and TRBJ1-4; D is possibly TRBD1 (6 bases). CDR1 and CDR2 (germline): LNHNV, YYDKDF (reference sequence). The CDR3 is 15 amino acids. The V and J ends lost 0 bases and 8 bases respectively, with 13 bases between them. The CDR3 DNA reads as TGTGCCACCAGCAGAGATAGGGGGATAGACGAAAAACTGTTTTTT. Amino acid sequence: CATSRDRGIDEKLFF.